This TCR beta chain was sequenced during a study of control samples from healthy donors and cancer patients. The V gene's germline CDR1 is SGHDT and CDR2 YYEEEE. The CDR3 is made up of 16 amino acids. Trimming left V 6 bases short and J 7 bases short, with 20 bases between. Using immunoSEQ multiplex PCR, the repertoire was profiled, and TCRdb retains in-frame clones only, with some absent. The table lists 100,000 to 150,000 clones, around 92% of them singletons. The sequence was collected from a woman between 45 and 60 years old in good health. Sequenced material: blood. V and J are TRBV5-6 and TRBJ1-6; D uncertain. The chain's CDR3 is CASIQWEGPGNSPLHF. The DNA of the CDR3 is TGTGCCAGCATTCAATGGGAAGGGCCGGGAAATTCACCCCTCCACTTT. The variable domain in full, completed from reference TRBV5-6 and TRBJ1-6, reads DAGVTQSPTHLIKTRGQQVTLRCSPKSGHDTVSWYQQALGQGPQFIFQYYEEEERQRGNFPDRFSGHQFPNYSSELNVNALLLGDSALYLCASIQWEGPGNSPLHFGNGTRLTVT.